The next 19 T cell receptor beta chains were all read from a single sample in a study of CD8+ T cells in alopecia areata. Following extraction, RNA underwent reverse transcription to cDNA, which served as the sequencing template. The method was immunoSEQ multiplex PCR; TCRdb's version includes in-frame clones alone and lacks a portion of them. The data contain some 130,000 clones, 45% to 50% of them seen just once; the ten biggest clones take up about 17%. The sample in question was CD8+ T cells sorted from blood, obtained at week 0. All receptors come from a human donor with alopecia areata.

The chain carries TRBV30 and TRBJ2-7; no definite D call. The V gene's germline CDR1 is GTSNPN and CDR2 SVGIG (reference sequence). The germline V and J ends were trimmed by 0 bases and 3 bases, with 6 bases remaining between them. The CDR3 is 12 residues long. The CDR3 protein is CAWSVPDYEQYF. The CDR3 DNA follows: TGTGCCTGGAGTGTACCCGACTACGAGCAGTACTTC. Full variable domain (remainder filled in from reference TRBV30 and TRBJ2-7): SQTIHQWPATLVQPVGSPLSLECTVEGTSNPNLYWYRQAAGRGLQLLFYSVGIGQISSEVPQNLSASRPQDRQFILSSKKLLLSDSGFYLCAWSVPDYEQYFGPGTRLTVT.

The table lists this clone with a few counts. V and J are TRBV5-6 and TRBJ2-3; TRBD1 might be the D (5 bases). Per germline, CDR1 SGHDT and CDR2 YYEEEE. The CDR3 is made up of 13 amino acids. V lost 4 bases to trimming and J lost 6 bases, with 12 bases between them. The CDR3 here is CASSLPGSDTQYF. The CDR3 DNA sequence: TGTGCCAGCAGCCTTCCAGGGTCCGATACGCAGTATTTT. Complete variable domain (other parts from reference TRBV5-6 and TRBJ2-3): DAGVTQSPTHLIKTRGQQVTLRCSPKSGHDTVSWYQQALGQGPQFIFQYYEEEERQRGNFPDRFSGHQFPNYSSELNVNALLLGDSALYLCASSLPGSDTQYFGPGTRLTVL.

This clone was observed a few times. The chain uses TRBV7-8 and TRBJ2-1, with 10 bases that match TRBD2. The V gene end was trimmed by 5 bases and the J gene end by 3 bases; junction bases not matched to a gene: 4. This CDR3 comprises 15 residues. Germline CDR1 SGHVS, CDR2 FQNEAQ. CDR3 DNA: TGTGCCAGCAGCCAAGAGCGGGGGGGCTACAATGAGCAGTTCTTC. Amino acid sequence: CASSQERGGYNEQFF.

The V gene is TRBV19, the J gene TRBJ1-5; D is ambiguous. This CDR3 is 14 amino acids long. With 0 bases removed from V and 4 bases from J, the gap between germline ends came to 7 bases. The germline V gene has CDR1 LNHDA and CDR2 SQIVND (reference sequence). The CDR3 coding sequence is TGTGCCAGTAGTATAGAGCTTTCGAATCAGCCCCAGCATTTT. It is translated as CASSIELSNQPQHF.

This chain joins TRBV29-1 and TRBJ2-3; the D gene is possibly TRBD1 (6 bases). V was trimmed by 0 bases and J by 7 bases, leaving 11 bases between them. The CDR3 is 13 residues long. The germline V gene encodes CDR1 SQVTM and CDR2 ANQGSEA. The CDR3 DNA follows: TGCAGCGTTGAAGATGGCAGGGGTAATACGCAGTATTTT. Translated: CSVEDGRGNTQYF.

This chain uses TRBV2 with TRBJ2-2; 7 bases match TRBD2. J was trimmed by 1 base and V by 2 bases; bases with no gene match: 4. The CDR3 has 16 residues. Germline assignment: CDR1 SNHLY and CDR2 FYNNEI. The CDR3 region is CASSEFGGWNTGELFF. In DNA form, the CDR3 reads TGTGCCAGCAGTGAATTCGGGGGGTGGAACACCGGGGAGCTGTTTTTT.

This clone was observed once. V and J are TRBV30 and TRBJ2-1; tentatively, D is TRBD2 (6 bases). The germline V gene encodes CDR1 GTSNPN and CDR2 SVGIG (reference sequence). The CDR3 extends over 12 amino acids. V was trimmed by 2 bases and J by 10 bases, leaving 12 bases between them. The CDR3 DNA sequence: TGTGCCTGGAGTCCGACGCGGGGCGAGCAGTTCTTC. It translates to CAWSPTRGEQFF.

This clone was detected only once. The V gene is TRBV27, the J gene TRBJ2-1, with 8 nucleotides matching TRBD1. Trimming at V came to 3 bases and at J to 7 bases, leaving 11 bases not matched to a gene. Germline-derived CDR1 and CDR2 are MNHEY and SMNVEV (reference sequence). The CDR3 is 16 amino acids. The CDR3 loop is CASSFLPGGKGNEQFF. For the CDR3, the DNA is TGTGCCAGCAGTTTCCTTCCAGGGGGCAAAGGGAATGAGCAGTTCTTC.

The chain links TRBV4-2 to TRBJ1-1; D not resolved. The germline CDR1 and CDR2 sequences are LGHNA and YNFKEQ. V shed 5 bases and J shed 1 base, with 14 bases lying between them. The CDR3 covers 15 residues. CDR3 protein: CASSVSQVTNTEAFF. The DNA for the CDR3 is TGTGCCAGCAGCGTAAGCCAGGTGACGAACACTGAAGCTTTCTTT.

This clone was counted between two and nine times. V usage is TRBV29-1 and J usage is TRBJ2-1; 11 bases match TRBD2. The CDR3 has 14 residues. Germline-derived CDR1 and CDR2 are SQVTM and ANQGSEA. V lost 3 bases, J lost 4 bases, and 2 bases stayed unmatched. The CDR3 DNA reads TGCAGCGTTGATAGCGGGGGGGTTTACAATGAGCAGTTCTTC. It encodes CSVDSGGVYNEQFF.

The chain joins TRBV7-2 to TRBJ2-4, with D perhaps TRBD1 (5 bases). Trimming removed 5 bases from V and 0 bases from J, with 14 bases in between. The germline V gene has CDR1 SGHTA and CDR2 FQGNSA. The CDR3 is 16 residues long. This CDR3 is CASSAWGLEAKNIQYF. CDR3 nucleotides: TGTGCCAGCAGCGCCTGGGGCCTCGAAGCCAAAAACATTCAGTACTTC.

In this sample, this clone turned up a few times. This chain connects TRBV29-1 to TRBJ1-2; 10 bases map to TRBD1. Trimming took 6 bases from V and 2 from J; bases not matched to a gene: 3. The length of the CDR3 is 13 residues. CDR1 SQVTM and CDR2 ANQGSEA come from the germline V gene. CDR3 sequence (DNA): TGCAGCGTGGGGACAGGGGAAAACTATGGCTACACCTTC. This translates into CSVGTGENYGYTF.

The rearrangement joins TRBV29-1 to TRBJ2-1; D ambiguous. Looked up from germline, CDR1 is SQVTM and CDR2 is ANQGSEA. Trimming stripped 8 bases from V and 6 bases from J, with 8 bases between. The CDR3 contains 10 residues. The CDR3 region has the DNA TGCAGCTTCCGAGCCAATGAGCAGTTCTTC. It codes for CSFRANEQFF.

The chain is built from TRBV27 and TRBJ2-5; D not resolved. This CDR3 region has 15 residues. CDR1 is MNHEY, CDR2 SMNVEV, per germline (reference sequence). The V end lost 5 bases, the J end lost 4 bases, and 17 bases lay between the germline ends. CDR3 coding DNA: TGTGCCAGCAGTCTACTTGCCTCGTTAGGAGAGACCCAGTACTTC. Protein: CASSLLASLGETQYF.

There are a few counts of this clone. CDR3 amino acids: CATSRGGSSYNEQFF. The CDR3 bases are TGTGCCACCAGCAGAGGTGGGAGCTCCTACAATGAGCAGTTCTTC. The chain uses TRBV15 and TRBJ2-1; D may be TRBD2 (5 bases). Trimming stripped 1 base from V and 0 bases from J, with 7 bases between. The CDR3 is made up of 15 amino acids. Germline values: CDR1 LNHNV, CDR2 YYDKDF (reference sequence).

This clone is medium-sized within its sample. V is TRBV30 and J is TRBJ1-1; a possible D gene is TRBD1 (5 bases). CDR3 size: 13 residues. Trimming left V 1 base short and J 3 bases short, with 9 bases between. CDR1 is GTSNPN, CDR2 SVGIG, per germline (reference sequence). The chain's CDR3 is CAWSADIDTEAFF. CDR3 bases: TGTGCCTGGAGTGCGGACATAGACACTGAAGCTTTCTTT.

The V and J genes are TRBV27 and TRBJ2-7; D might be TRBD1 or TRBD2, each matching 5 bases. Trimming shortened V by 6 bases and J by 5 bases, and 14 bases separated the two germline ends. Germline V CDR1 and CDR2: MNHEY, SMNVEV (reference sequence). The CDR3 covers 13 residues. CDR3 coding DNA: TGTGCCAGCAGCCTGGGGACCAACCACGAGCAGTACTTC. It codes for CASSLGTNHEQYF.

The rearrangement uses TRBV2 and TRBJ2-7; D uncertain. Germline V gene lookup returns CDR1 SNHLY and CDR2 FYNNEI. Trimming stripped 8 bases from V and 3 bases from J, with 11 bases between. The CDR3 is 12 amino acids. For the CDR3, the DNA is TGTGCCAGCGGATTAAGGGACTACGAGCAGTACTTC. It yields the protein CASGLRDYEQYF.

This clone has just a few counts. The chain has TRBV5-5 and TRBJ2-1; the D is unclear. The CDR3 is made up of 15 amino acids. The V end was cut by 3 bases, the J end by 6 bases, with 16 bases between. Germline CDR1 and CDR2: SGHKS and YYEKEE (reference sequence). In nucleotides, the CDR3 is TGTGCCAGCAGCTCACACGAAAAGGTCCCCAATGAGCAGTTCTTC. Translation: CASSSHEKVPNEQFF.